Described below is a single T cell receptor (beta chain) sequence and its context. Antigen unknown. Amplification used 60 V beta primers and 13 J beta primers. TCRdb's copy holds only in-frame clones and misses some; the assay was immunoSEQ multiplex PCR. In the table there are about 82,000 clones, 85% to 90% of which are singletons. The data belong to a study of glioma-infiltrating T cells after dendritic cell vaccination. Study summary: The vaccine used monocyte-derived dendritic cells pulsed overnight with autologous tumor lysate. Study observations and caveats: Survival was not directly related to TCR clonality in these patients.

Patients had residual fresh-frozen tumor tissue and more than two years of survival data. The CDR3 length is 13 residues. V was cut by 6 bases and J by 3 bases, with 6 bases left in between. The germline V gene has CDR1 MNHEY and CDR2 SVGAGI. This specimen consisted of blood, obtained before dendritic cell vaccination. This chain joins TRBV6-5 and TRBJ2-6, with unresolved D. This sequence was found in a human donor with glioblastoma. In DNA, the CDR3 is TGTGCCAGCAGCCCGGTTGGGGCCAACGTCCTGACTTTC. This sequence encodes CASSPVGANVLTF.